Sequencing of this TCR beta chain was carried out in a study of blood T cell repertoires in COVID-19. Study details: The United States, Italy and Spain provided the acute and convalescent COVID-19 samples. In each case, the material was cDNA or gDNA derived from T cells, B-cell-depleted T cells, or PBMCs.

In the authors' methods: Nucleated cell number was recorded as an estimate derived from reference gene primer amplification. The data were produced by immunoSEQ multiplex PCR, yet TCRdb's version contains in-frame clones alone and is incomplete. V, J and clone size were drawn from that table, and D and trimming were deduced from the DNA. Among around 150,000 clones, roughly 84% were seen once, and the ten largest hold 5.5% to 8%. Trimming left V 5 bases short and J 4 bases short, with 6 bases between. The CDR3 runs to 12 residues. CDR1 and CDR2 (germline): SEHNR, FQNEAQ (reference sequence). The receptor was derived from a woman aged 45 to 65 in a cohort sampled during active or convalescent COVID-19. This chain joins TRBV7-9 and TRBJ1-5; D not resolved. The sequencing sample was made of peripheral blood. The CDR3 DNA follows: TGTGCCAGCAGCATACTAAATCAGCCCCAGCATTTT. Translated: CASSILNQPQHF.